This T cell receptor beta chain is drawn from a study of technical replicates of blood from a few donors. Generated by immunoSEQ multiplex PCR, the TCRdb table keeps only in-frame clones and is missing some. The sample has about 75,000 clones, around 92% seen once. CDR3 size: 15 residues. The chain links TRBV1 to TRBJ1-1. TRBV1 is a pseudogene. This TCR was recovered from a human donor in good health. The sequencing input was T cells isolated from PBMCs. The CDR3, as DNA: TGCACCAGCAGCCAAGAGAAGAGGGTGCGGACTGAAGCTTTCTTT. Encoded protein: CTSSQEKRVRTEAFF.